Shown below are 13 T cell receptor beta chains from a single sample sequenced in a study of cytomegalovirus exposure and HLA in healthy donors. Amplification used 60 Vbeta primers and 13 Jbeta primers. Measured with immunoSEQ multiplex PCR; TCRdb has only the in-frame clones, and not every one. The sample carries about 120,000 clones, 7% to 9.5% recorded once. The sequencing input was PBMCs. All receptors derive from a woman aged 40 to 50 in good health and CMV-seropositive.

This clone has just a few counts. V is TRBV30 and J is TRBJ1-3; the D is unclear. The CDR3 spans 13 residues. V gave up 5 bases and J gave up 1 base, with 9 bases separating them. CDR1 and CDR2 from the germline V gene are GTSNPN and SVGIG (reference sequence). In DNA, the CDR3 is TGTGCCTGGTCCTGGGCGTCTGGAAACACCATATATTTT. Amino acids: CAWSWASGNTIYF.

This clone turned up a few times. This chain uses TRBV5-1 with TRBJ1-1; D is perhaps TRBD1 (5 bases). The CDR3 runs to 14 residues. Per germline, CDR1 SGHRS and CDR2 YFSETQ. Trimming shortened V by 4 bases and J by 1 base, and 11 bases separated the two germline ends. DNA of the CDR3: TGCGCCAGCAGCCCACGGGGGTCGAACACTGAAGCTTTCTTT. Protein sequence: CASSPRGSNTEAFF.

Ten or more counts support this clone. The V gene is TRBV4-2, the J gene TRBJ2-2; TRBD1 aligns across 10 bases. Germline CDR1 is LGHNA and CDR2 is YNFKEQ. The CDR3 has 15 residues. Unmatched junction bases numbered 2, after V lost 4 bases and J lost 3 bases. The CDR3 loop is CASSPGTGDTGELFF. CDR3 bases: TGTGCCAGCAGCCCCGGGACAGGGGACACCGGGGAGCTGTTTTTT.

The chain combines TRBV19 with TRBJ1-1, with 9 bases matching TRBD1. Germline V gene lookup returns CDR1 LNHDA and CDR2 SQIVND (reference sequence). This CDR3 has 16 residues. The junction had 9 bases not matched to a gene; V was cut back by 3 bases and J by 4 bases. CDR3 loop: CASSMGDRGIPTEAFF. DNA for the CDR3: TGTGCCAGTAGTATGGGTGACAGGGGGATTCCCACTGAAGCTTTCTTT.

V usage is TRBV21-1 and J usage is TRBJ1-2; the D call in the table, TRBD1, was not verified against the DNA. TRBV21-1 is listed as a pseudogene. The CDR3 has 15 amino acids. In DNA, the CDR3 is TGTGCCAGCAGCACTCGGACAGCCCTAAGCTATGGCTACACCTTC. This encodes CASSTRTALSYGYTF.

This clone came up a few times. V is TRBV5-6 and J is TRBJ1-4; weak D call: TRBD1 (5 bases). Germline lookup yields CDR1 SGHDT and CDR2 YYEEEE. Trimming took off 2 bases at V and 0 bases at J, with 8 bases between the two ends. CDR3 length: 15 amino acids. The CDR3 is CASSFETATNEKLFF. CDR3 nucleotide sequence: TGTGCCAGCAGCTTCGAGACAGCAACTAATGAAAAACTGTTTTTT.

The chain has TRBV11-2 and TRBJ1-1; TRBD1 is a possible D gene (5 bases). The CDR3 runs to 13 residues. Trimming cost V 4 bases and J 2 bases, with 8 bases left between them. Germline lookup yields CDR1 SGHAT and CDR2 FQNNGV. CDR3 coding DNA: TGTGCCAGCAGCTATAGGGGAAACACTGAAGCTTTCTTT. It encodes CASSYRGNTEAFF. Full variable domain (missing parts from reference TRBV11-2 and TRBJ1-1): EAGVAQSPRYKIIEKRQSVAFWCNPISGHATLYWYQQILGQGPKLLIQFQNNGVVDDSQLPKDRFSAERLKGVDSTLKIQPAKLEDSAVYLCASSYRGNTEAFFGQGTRLTVV.

The rearrangement joins TRBV9 to TRBJ2-2; D is perhaps TRBD2 (5 bases). The CDR3 has 14 residues. Germline V CDR1 and CDR2: SGDLS, YYNGEE. V gave up 4 bases and J gave up 4 bases, with 11 bases separating them. CDR3 loop: CASSLGLLTGELFF. CDR3 nucleotides: TGTGCCAGCAGCTTAGGACTTCTCACCGGGGAGCTGTTTTTT.

The chain links TRBV7-9 to TRBJ2-1; D remains unclear. The germline V gene encodes CDR1 SEHNR and CDR2 FQNEAQ (reference sequence). Deletions cut 5 bases from V and 2 bases from J, with 10 bases between. The CDR3 contains 14 residues. The CDR3 sequence: CASSPGGAYNEQFF. The CDR3 nucleotides are TGTGCCAGCAGCCCGGGTGGTGCCTACAATGAGCAGTTCTTC.

This chain connects TRBV18 to TRBJ1-1; D uncertain. This CDR3 region has 15 residues. Germline CDR1 reads KGHSH; CDR2 reads LQKENI. V dropped 0 bases and J dropped 0 bases, with 8 bases sitting between them. In nucleotides, the CDR3 is TGTGCCAGCTCACCACCCAACGAGATGAACACTGAAGCTTTCTTT. It codes for CASSPPNEMNTEAFF.

This clone appeared a few times. V gene TRBV19 combines with J gene TRBJ1-5; weak D call: TRBD1 (5 bases). CDR1 LNHDA and CDR2 SQIVND come from the germline V gene (reference sequence). This CDR3 is 15 amino acids long. V was clipped by 2 bases and J by 2 bases, with 10 bases between them. In DNA, the CDR3 is TGTGCCAGTAGTATAACCAGGGAGGGCAATCAGCCCCAGCATTTT. Translation gives CASSITREGNQPQHF.

The CDR3 is CASSPRRDSTVITQPQHF. CDR3 nucleotide sequence: TGTGCCAGTAGTCCAAGGCGAGATTCGACAGTTATCACTCAGCCCCAGCATTTT. The J gene is TRBJ1-5, the V gene TRBV19, with TRBD1 as a possible D gene (5 bases). This CDR3 is 18 amino acids long. V gave up 5 bases and J gave up 6 bases, with 26 bases separating them. Per germline, CDR1 LNHDA and CDR2 SQIVND (reference sequence).

This clone occurred a few times. The J gene is TRBJ2-7, the V gene TRBV6-5, with D perhaps matching TRBD1 (6 bases). The CDR3 covers 15 residues. CDR1 and CDR2 from the germline V gene are MNHEY and SVGAGI. With 6 bases removed from V and 1 base from J, the gap between germline ends came to 16 bases. The CDR3 bases are TGTGCCAGCAGCCGAGGGGTAAGGGGGTCCTACGAGCAGTACTTC. Translating it yields CASSRGVRGSYEQYF.